This T cell receptor (beta chain) was identified in a study of human T cells and chemical hapten exposure. TCRdb reprocessed the RACE reads with MiXCR, giving one entry per CDR3 protein. The profile shows more than 85,000 distinct CDR3 sequences, under 35% of them singletons. The CDR3 has 17 amino acids. CDR1 SGHDN and CDR2 FVKESK come from the germline V gene. The junction had 8 bases not matched to a gene; V was cut back by 4 bases and J by 3 bases. Time point specified: patch test 3, about 24 weeks after DPC sensitization. The treatment: therapeutic diphenylcyclopropenone sensitization with weekly scalp DPC.

The starting material was whole blood, obtained in connection with sensitization to the hapten diphenylcyclopropenone (DPC). The V call is TRBV14, the J call TRBJ2-7; 14 nucleotides align to TRBD2. This sequence was found in a middle-aged man with alopecia areata. Some clones in this sample may be carry-over from other donors' samples. In DNA, the CDR3 is TGTGCCAGCAGCCCGCCGAGGGGGACTAGCGGGAGCTACGAGCAGTACTTC. Its protein is CASSPPRGTSGSYEQYF. Full variable domain (missing parts from reference TRBV14 and TRBJ2-7): EAGVTQFPSHSVIEKGQTVTLRCDPISGHDNLYWYRRVMGKEIKFLLHFVKESKQDESGMPNNRFLAERTGGTYSTLKVQPAELEDSGVYFCASSPPRGTSGSYEQYFGPGTRLTVT.